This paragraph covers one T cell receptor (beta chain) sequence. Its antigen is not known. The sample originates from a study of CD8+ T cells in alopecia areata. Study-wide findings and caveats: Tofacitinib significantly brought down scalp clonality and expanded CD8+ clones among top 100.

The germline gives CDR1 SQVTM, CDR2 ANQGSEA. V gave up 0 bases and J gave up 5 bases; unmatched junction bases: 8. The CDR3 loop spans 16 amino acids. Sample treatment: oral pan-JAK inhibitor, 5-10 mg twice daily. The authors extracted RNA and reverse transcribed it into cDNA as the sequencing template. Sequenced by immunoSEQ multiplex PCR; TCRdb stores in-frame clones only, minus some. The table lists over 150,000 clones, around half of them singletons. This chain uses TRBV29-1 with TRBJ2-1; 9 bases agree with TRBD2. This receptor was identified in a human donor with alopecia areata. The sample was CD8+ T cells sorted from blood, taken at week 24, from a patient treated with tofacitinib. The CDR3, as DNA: TGCAGCGTTGAAGATCGGCGGACTAGCGCTAACAATGAGCAGTTCTTC. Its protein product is CSVEDRRTSANNEQFF.